Below, 15 T cell receptor beta chains from the same sample are listed, as sequenced in a study of shared T cell receptors in the human thymus. This table comes from immunoSEQ multiplex PCR, and its TCRdb copy is limited to in-frame clones, with some not included. The table has some 700,000 clones, roughly 88% seen once; the top ten hold about 0.0098%. The same sample was also used in a study of human thymus T cells.

Specimen: thymocytes. These receptor sequences come from a girl under three years old with a congenital heart defect.

The CDR3 coding sequence is TGTGCCAGCAGTGAAGACCTGGGTCAGACAGAGATAATGAACACTGAAGCTTTCTTT. This translates into CASSEDLGQTEIMNTEAFF. The chain couples TRBV6-1 to TRBJ1-1; possibly TRBD1 for D (5 bases). The CDR3 is 19 residues long. V lost 1 base and J lost 0, with 21 bases in between. The V gene's germline CDR1 is MNHNS and CDR2 SASEGT.

The chain couples TRBV6-5 to TRBJ2-3; 7 bases are a match to TRBD1. The CDR3 runs to 16 residues. Losses at the gene ends were 1 base for V and 0 bases for J; bases not matched to a gene: 4. From germline, CDR1 is MNHEY and CDR2 SVGAGI. The CDR3 DNA is TGTGCCAGCAGTTACTGGACAGGCCCCAGCACAGATACGCAGTATTTT. Translation: CASSYWTGPSTDTQYF.

The J gene is TRBJ2-4, the V gene TRBV6-5, with 7 bases lining up with TRBD1. The CDR3 spans 14 residues. CDR1 is MNHEY, CDR2 SVGAGI, per germline. V shed 6 bases and J 3 bases; nucleotides not matched to a gene: 5. CDR3 DNA: TGTGCCAGCAGACCGGGACAGCTCAAAAACATTCAGTACTTC. This codes for CASRPGQLKNIQYF.

This sequence joins TRBV7-2 and TRBJ1-1; D is perhaps TRBD1 (5 bases). Germline V gene lookup returns CDR1 SGHTA and CDR2 FQGNSA. This CDR3 is 14 amino acids long. Trimming pared 5 bases from V and 10 bases from J, leaving 20 bases between. The CDR3 sequence is CASSPGPVRQGAFF. CDR3 bases: TGTGCCAGCAGCCCCGGTCCGGTAAGGCAGGGAGCTTTCTTT.

The chain recombines TRBV10-3 with TRBJ2-7; a possible D gene is TRBD2 (6 bases). The germline V and J ends were trimmed by 8 bases and 3 bases, with 20 bases remaining between them. This CDR3 comprises 15 residues. Germline lookup yields CDR1 ENHRY and CDR2 SYGVKD. The CDR3 DNA reads TGTGCCATCGGAGGGAATAAGGGTAGGTTCTACGAGCAGTACTTC. Translation gives CAIGGNKGRFYEQYF.

The V call is TRBV6-5, the J call TRBJ2-7, with D possibly matching TRBD1 (6 bases). Trimming left V 2 bases short and J 6 bases short, with 11 bases between. The CDR3 sequence is 13 residues long. The V gene's germline CDR1 is MNHEY and CDR2 SVGAGI. CDR3 loop: CASSYDRSREQYF. The CDR3 bases are TGTGCCAGCAGTTACGACAGGTCTCGCGAGCAGTACTTC.

The genes are TRBV6-4 and TRBJ2-1; D is possibly TRBD1 (5 bases). The V and J ends lost 3 bases and 5 bases respectively, with 8 bases between them. The germline CDR1 and CDR2 sequences are MRHNA and SNTAGT. There are 13 residues in the CDR3. The CDR3 sequence is CASSEGRDNEQFF. The DNA of the CDR3 is TGTGCCAGCAGTGAGGGCAGGGACAATGAGCAGTTCTTC.

The rearrangement joins TRBV5-1 to TRBJ1-3; D uncertain. The germline V gene has CDR1 SGHRS and CDR2 YFSETQ. The CDR3 spans 15 residues. Trimming shortened V by 5 bases and J by 7 bases, and 19 bases separated the two germline ends. This CDR3 is CASSPTNTWRNTIYF. The CDR3 DNA reads as TGCGCCAGCAGTCCGACGAATACCTGGAGGAACACCATATATTTT. Together with reference TRBV5-1 and TRBJ1-3, the CDR3 gives the full variable domain: KAGVTQTPRYLIKTRGQQVTLSCSPISGHRSVSWYQQTPGQGLQFLFEYFSETQRNKGNFPGRFSGRQFSNSRSEMNVSTLELGDSALYLCASSPTNTWRNTIYFGEGSWLTVV.

The CDR3 nucleotides are TGTGCCAGCAGCCTGGGACAGGGGGATAGTTCACCCCTCCACTTT. This sequence encodes CASSLGQGDSSPLHF. The chain carries TRBV5-6 and TRBJ1-6; 11 nucleotides agree with TRBD1. V was clipped by 4 bases and J by 9 bases; unmatched bases: 6. The CDR3 totals 15 residues. The germline V gene encodes CDR1 SGHDT and CDR2 YYEEEE.

The chain is built from TRBV28 and TRBJ1-5, with D possibly being TRBD1 (5 bases). Germline assignment: CDR1 MDHEN and CDR2 SYDVKM. The CDR3 is made up of 19 amino acids. The germline V and J ends were trimmed by 5 bases and 1 base, with 24 bases remaining between them. CDR3 bases: TGTGCCAGCAGTCTGAGGGCGGTTAGGGGAGGGTGGAGCAATCAGCCCCAGCATTTT. This encodes CASSLRAVRGGWSNQPQHF.

The chain recombines TRBV7-9 with TRBJ1-6, with D possibly matching TRBD1 (6 bases). The CDR3 has 16 amino acids. The germline V gene has CDR1 SEHNR and CDR2 FQNEAQ (reference sequence). Trimming stripped 7 bases from V and 11 bases from J, with 24 bases between. Here the CDR3 reads CASTKGGAGFGPPLHF. CDR3 in DNA: TGTGCCAGCACCAAAGGGGGGGCAGGGTTTGGTCCACCCCTCCACTTT.

The chain couples TRBV6-1 to TRBJ1-2; weak D call: TRBD1 (5 bases). The germline gives CDR1 MNHNS, CDR2 SASEGT. V was pared by 8 bases and J by 4 bases, with 14 bases between. The CDR3 has 13 residues. As DNA, the CDR3 is TGTGCCAGCCAATTGACAGAGATCTATGGCTACACCTTC. Residues: CASQLTEIYGYTF.

V and J are TRBV4-3 and TRBJ2-5; 11 bases are a match to TRBD1. Germline V gene sequence: CDR1 LGHNA, CDR2 YSLEER. There are 16 residues in the CDR3. The V gene end was trimmed by 3 bases and the J gene end by 0 bases; junction bases not matched to a gene: 3. CDR3 nucleotide sequence: TGCGCCAGCAGCCACTGGACAGGGGGCTACCAAGAGACCCAGTACTTC. Its translation: CASSHWTGGYQETQYF.

The gene calls are TRBV27 and TRBJ1-2, with 11 bases matching TRBD1. From germline, CDR1 is MNHEY and CDR2 SMNVEV (reference sequence). This CDR3 region has 15 residues. V shed 5 bases, J shed 8 bases, and the junction held 10 bases outside the gene matches. Written as DNA, the CDR3 is TGTGCCAGCAGTCTCATCCGGGACAGGGGGAAAGGCTACACCTTC. Encoded protein: CASSLIRDRGKGYTF.

The rearrangement links TRBV6-1 to TRBJ2-2; the D gene is possibly TRBD1 (5 bases). CDR1 is MNHNS, CDR2 SASEGT, per germline. The CDR3 length is 14 residues. Trimming took off 4 bases at V and 1 base at J, with 7 bases between the two ends. Here the CDR3 DNA reads TGTGCCAGCAGTGCCAGGGAGAACACCGGGGAGCTGTTTTTT. It codes for CASSARENTGELFF.